Presented here are 25 T cell receptor beta chains from one specimen sequenced in a study of blood T cell repertoires in COVID-19. Assay: immunoSEQ multiplex PCR; the TCRdb copy retains only in-frame clones and omits some. This table has tens of thousands of clones, approximately 84% appearing once. Source material: peripheral blood. All receptors come from a man between 70 and 80 years old with acute or convalescent COVID-19.

The chain has TRBV28 and TRBJ1-2; no clear D. This CDR3 has 13 residues. CDR1 and CDR2 from the germline V gene are MDHEN and SYDVKM. V shed 8 bases and J shed 7 bases, with 17 bases lying between them. The CDR3 protein is CASRAGKGFGYTF. CDR3 in DNA: TGTGCCAGCCGGGCGGGAAAGGGATTTGGCTACACCTTC.

The genes are TRBV4-1 and TRBJ2-7; the match to TRBD2 covers 10 bases. The CDR3 consists of 16 residues. The germline CDR1 and CDR2 sequences are MGHRA and YSYEKL. The V segment lost 4 bases and the J segment 0 bases; nucleotides outside the gene matches: 6. Here the CDR3 reads CASSPTGTSDSYEQYF. The CDR3 bases are TGCGCCAGCAGCCCAACCGGGACTAGCGACTCCTACGAGCAGTACTTC.

This chain connects TRBV19 to TRBJ1-1; tentative D call: TRBD1 (5 bases). The CDR3 is 13 amino acids. From germline, CDR1 is LNHDA and CDR2 SQIVND (reference sequence). V was pared by 3 bases and J by 6 bases, with 11 bases between. The CDR3 here is CASSIGGEAEAFF. CDR3 DNA: TGTGCCAGTAGTATCGGAGGGGAGGCTGAAGCTTTCTTT. The whole variable domain, remainder taken from reference TRBV19 and TRBJ1-1, is DGGITQSPKYLFRKEGQNVTLSCEQNLNHDAMYWYRQDPGQGLRLIYYSQIVNDFQKGDIAEGYSVSREKKESFPLTVTSAQKNPTAFYLCASSIGGEAEAFFGQGTRLTVV.

This clone was counted only a few times. The genes are TRBV6-6 and TRBJ2-1; no reliable D call. The germline V gene encodes CDR1 MNHNY and CDR2 SVGAGI (reference sequence). The CDR3 is made up of 16 amino acids. V gave up 4 bases and J gave up 0 bases, with 13 bases separating them. The CDR3 region has the DNA TGTGCCAGCAGTTCCCAGACTGCAAGCTCCTACAATGAGCAGTTCTTC. Its translation: CASSSQTASSYNEQFF.

This clone appeared many times. The rearrangement uses TRBV2 and TRBJ2-7, with a possible D match to TRBD2 (5 bases). The germline V gene has CDR1 SNHLY and CDR2 FYNNEI. V lost 5 bases and J lost 0, with 11 bases in between. This CDR3 is built from 14 residues. In nucleotides, the CDR3 is TGTGCCAGCAGTCCGAGGGCCAGCTCCTACGAGCAGTACTTC. As protein: CASSPRASSYEQYF.

This sequence joins TRBV2 and TRBJ2-3, with 7 nucleotides matching TRBD1. Trimming removed 7 bases from V and 1 base from J; junction bases left unmatched: 5. Germline assignment: CDR1 SNHLY and CDR2 FYNNEI. The CDR3 sequence is 14 residues long. In DNA form, the CDR3 reads TGTGCCAGCACCAGGGACAGCCGCACAGATACGCAGTATTTT. This gives the protein CASTRDSRTDTQYF.

This clone was found a few times. V is TRBV9 and J is TRBJ2-7; TRBD2 might be the D (6 bases). Germline CDR1 and CDR2: SGDLS and YYNGEE. V was shortened by 2 bases and J by 4 bases, with 10 bases between the two germline ends. The CDR3 extends over 13 amino acids. The chain's CDR3 is CASSVGAGYEQYF. CDR3 DNA sequence: TGTGCCAGCAGCGTTGGGGCGGGGTACGAGCAGTACTTC.

V and J are TRBV5-6 and TRBJ1-5; possible D gene TRBD1, 6 bases. Per germline, CDR1 SGHDT and CDR2 YYEEEE. This CDR3 region has 17 residues. The V end lost 3 bases, the J end lost 0 bases, and 16 bases lay between the germline ends. As DNA, the CDR3 is TGTGCCAGCAGCTCCTTGAAGGGGGATTATAGCAATCAGCCCCAGCATTTT. Its translation is CASSSLKGDYSNQPQHF.

V gene TRBV7-9 combines with J gene TRBJ1-2; the match to TRBD1 covers 8 bases. V shed 1 base, J shed 8 bases, and the junction held 3 bases outside the gene matches. CDR1 is SEHNR, CDR2 FQNEAQ, per germline (reference sequence). The CDR3 covers 13 residues. DNA of the CDR3: TGTGCCAGCAGCTTAGGGACAGGGTACGGCTACACCTTC. Encoded protein: CASSLGTGYGYTF.

This clone has just one count. This chain joins TRBV19 and TRBJ2-5; 16 bases agree with TRBD2. The CDR3 covers 16 residues. Trimming at V came to 8 bases and at J to 5 bases, leaving 8 bases not matched to a gene. Per germline, CDR1 LNHDA and CDR2 SQIVND (reference sequence). The CDR3 coding sequence is TGTGCCAGTCGCACCCGGGGACTAGCGGGAGGGGAGACCCAGTACTTC. It yields the protein CASRTRGLAGGETQYF.

This clone was counted between two and nine times. The chain links TRBV14 to TRBJ1-2; D might be TRBD1 (6 bases). The V and J ends lost 6 bases and 4 bases respectively, with 18 bases between them. CDR3 length: 15 residues. CDR1 and CDR2 (germline): SGHDN, FVKESK. Here the CDR3 DNA reads TGTGCCAGCAGGGCTGGACAGAGGGGGACCTATGGCTACACCTTC. The encoded protein is CASRAGQRGTYGYTF. Complete variable domain (other parts from reference TRBV14 and TRBJ1-2): EAGVTQFPSHSVIEKGQTVTLRCDPISGHDNLYWYRRVMGKEIKFLLHFVKESKQDESGMPNNRFLAERTGGTYSTLKVQPAELEDSGVYFCASRAGQRGTYGYTFGSGTRLTVV.

This clone was seen just once. The J gene is TRBJ1-5, the V gene TRBV28; weak D call: TRBD1 (6 bases). Germline-derived CDR1 and CDR2 are MDHEN and SYDVKM. The CDR3 consists of 16 residues. Trimming left V 7 bases short and J 4 bases short, with 20 bases between. The CDR3 is CASNRRQATANQPQHF. For the CDR3, the DNA is TGTGCCAGCAACCGGCGACAGGCAACAGCAAATCAGCCCCAGCATTTT. The full variable domain, its missing parts supplied by reference TRBV28 and TRBJ1-5, is DVKVTQSSRYLVKRTGEKVFLECVQDMDHENMFWYRQDPGLGLRLIYFSYDVKMKEKGDIPEGYSVSREKKERFSLILESASTNQTSMYLCASNRRQATANQPQHFGDGTRLSIL.

The rearrangement links TRBV7-9 to TRBJ2-1; D possibly corresponds to TRBD1 (6 bases). V was cut by 2 bases and J by 8 bases, with 13 bases left in between. The CDR3 has 14 amino acids. Germline V gene sequence: CDR1 SEHNR, CDR2 FQNEAQ (reference sequence). CDR3 DNA sequence: TGTGCCAGCAGCTTATACAGGGTTGGCGATGAGCAGTTCTTC. Encoded protein: CASSLYRVGDEQFF. Complete variable domain (other parts from reference TRBV7-9 and TRBJ2-1): DTGVSQNPRHKITKRGQNVTFRCDPISEHNRLYWYRQTLGQGPEFLTYFQNEAQLEKSRLLSDRFSAERPKGSFSTLEIQRTEQGDSAMYLCASSLYRVGDEQFFGPGTRLTVL.

The chain carries TRBV27 and TRBJ2-3; 10 nucleotides line up with TRBD2. The CDR3 is 15 residues long. The V gene's germline CDR1 is MNHEY and CDR2 SMNVEV (reference sequence). With 6 bases clipped from V and 4 bases from J, the junction kept 7 bases outside the gene matches. In DNA form, the CDR3 reads TGTGCCAGCAGAGTACGACTAGCGGGCCCAGATACGCAGTATTTT. Amino acid sequence: CASRVRLAGPDTQYF.

The chain links TRBV19 to TRBJ2-6; TRBD1 matches at 9 bases. Trimming removed 7 bases from V and 0 bases from J; junction bases left unmatched: 10. Germline values: CDR1 LNHDA, CDR2 SQIVND (reference sequence). This CDR3 region has 18 residues. The chain's CDR3 is CASTPVPGQGSGANVLTF. CDR3 in DNA: TGTGCCAGTACCCCTGTCCCGGGACAGGGCTCTGGGGCCAACGTCCTGACTTTC.

V usage is TRBV29-1 and J usage is TRBJ2-3; TRBD2 agrees at 7 bases. This CDR3 region has 13 residues. The germline CDR1 and CDR2 sequences are SQVTM and ANQGSEA. The J segment lost 2 bases and the V segment lost 6 bases, leaving 5 bases of the junction unmatched. The CDR3 protein is CSVRRGNTDTQYF. The CDR3 DNA reads as TGCAGCGTGCGGCGGGGGAACACAGATACGCAGTATTTT.

This clone came up a few times. The J gene is TRBJ2-5, the V gene TRBV2; TRBD2 is a possible D gene (5 bases). Trimming stripped 1 base from V and 4 bases from J, with 10 bases between. Germline V gene data show CDR1 as SNHLY and CDR2 as FYNNEI. The CDR3 length is 14 residues. CDR3 residues: CASSEGGGRETQYF. In DNA, the CDR3 is TGTGCCAGCAGTGAAGGAGGAGGTCGAGAGACCCAGTACTTC.

V gene TRBV18 combines with J gene TRBJ2-3, with 8 bases identical to TRBD1. Germline values: CDR1 KGHSH, CDR2 LQKENI. This CDR3 contains 15 residues. Germline trimming cut 3 bases from V and 0 bases from J; bases unmatched to any gene: 2. CDR3 nucleotides: TGTGCCAGCTCACCTGGACAGGGAAGCACAGATACGCAGTATTTT. It translates to CASSPGQGSTDTQYF.

Concerning this clone: This specimen includes other DNA sequences encoding the same CDR3. The chain couples TRBV5-1 to TRBJ2-6; unclear D gene. Germline V gives CDR1 SGHRS, CDR2 YFSETQ. This CDR3 is 15 amino acids long. V was trimmed by 0 bases and J by 1 base, leaving 5 bases between them. The CDR3 region is CASSLGPSGANVLTF. The CDR3 region has the DNA TGCGCCAGCAGCTTGGGGCCTTCTGGGGCCAACGTCCTGACTTTC.

V gene TRBV30 combines with J gene TRBJ2-5, with D possibly TRBD1 on 8 matching bases. The germline V gene has CDR1 GTSNPN and CDR2 SVGIG (reference sequence). The CDR3 has 13 residues. V lost 0 bases and J 5 bases, leaving 10 bases between the germline ends. In nucleotides, the CDR3 is TGTGCCTGGAGTGTACAGGGGGGGGAGACCCAGTACTTC. Its protein is CAWSVQGGETQYF.

The V gene is TRBV6-5, the J gene TRBJ2-7, with TRBD1 as a possible D gene (5 bases). Germline V gene sequence: CDR1 MNHEY, CDR2 SVGAGI. Trimming cost V 8 bases and J 3 bases, with 11 bases left between them. The CDR3 extends over 12 amino acids. CDR3 DNA sequence: TGTGCCAGCCTGGGGCGGCACTACGAGCAGTACTTC. It specifies CASLGRHYEQYF.

Only one count was recorded for this clone. V gene TRBV11-1 combines with J gene TRBJ2-1; D unclear. This CDR3 has 13 residues. V dropped 4 bases and J dropped 4 bases, with 8 bases sitting between them. Per germline, CDR1 SGHAT and CDR2 FQDESV (reference sequence). The CDR3 sequence is CASSSQRYNEQFF. The CDR3 DNA sequence: TGTGCCAGCAGCTCGCAGAGGTACAATGAGCAGTTCTTC.

This chain connects TRBV7-2 to TRBJ2-5, with TRBD2 matching over 12 bases. Germline CDR1 reads SGHTA; CDR2 reads FQGNSA. CDR3 length: 17 amino acids. J gave up 6 bases and V 4 bases, and 12 bases lay outside the gene matches. Here the CDR3 reads CASSSPTGLAGGKTQYF. CDR3 nucleotide sequence: TGTGCCAGCAGCTCACCCACGGGTCTAGCGGGGGGGAAGACCCAGTACTTC.

The chain recombines TRBV4-2 with TRBJ2-3; 8 positions match TRBD2. V was pared by 0 bases and J by 0 bases, with 2 bases of the junction left unmatched. Germline V CDR1 and CDR2: LGHNA, YNFKEQ. There are 16 residues in the CDR3. CDR3 DNA sequence: TGTGCCAGCAGCCAAGACTGGACTAGCAGCACAGATACGCAGTATTTT. Amino acid sequence: CASSQDWTSSTDTQYF.

The count of this clone is one. The genes are TRBV6-6 and TRBJ2-5; 8 bases match TRBD1. The V segment lost 5 bases and the J segment 6 bases; nucleotides outside the gene matches: 11. From germline, CDR1 is MNHNY and CDR2 SVGAGI (reference sequence). This CDR3 comprises 15 residues. The CDR3 loop reads CASSQGQGIVKTQYF. Here the CDR3 DNA reads TGTGCCAGCAGTCAAGGACAGGGTATAGTAAAGACCCAGTACTTC.